This T cell receptor (beta chain) derives from a study of human T cells and chemical hapten exposure. Study results and limitations: In the PT1 data, expanded TCR counts showed a positive correlation with patch test score.

Worth noting for this clonotype: Its antigen remains unidentified. Given the absence of the conserved phenylalanine or tryptophan at the CDR3 end, a read error is likely.

How the authors handled the data: Across samples, TCR counts had a median of roughly 100,000 and ranged from about 23,224 to 700,000. MiXCR, applied by TCRdb to the RACE reads, yields one record per CDR3 protein. The V and J calls come from TCRdb's annotation, not from the publication. This sample has about 180,000 distinct CDR3 sequences, with roughly 30% found just once. As to time point: pre-sensitization, week 0. The treatment was: therapeutic diphenylcyclopropenone sensitization with weekly scalp DPC. Total RNA was isolated from whole blood that had not been fractionated. This CDR3 has 18 residues. V shed 1 base, J shed 6 bases, and the junction held 13 bases outside the gene matches. Germline CDR1 reads SGHTA; CDR2 reads FQGNSA.

The specimen was whole blood, collected in connection with sensitization to the hapten diphenylcyclopropenone (DPC). The chain joins TRBV7-2 to TRBJ2-7, with 12 positions matching TRBD2. This clonotype was obtained from a woman under 40 with alopecia areata. Some clones in this sample may be carry-over from other donors' samples. The CDR3 spells CASSLVLGLAGGPFEQYL. The CDR3 bases are TGTGCCAGCAGCTTAGTACTCGGGCTAGCGGGAGGGCCCTTCGAGCAGTACCTC.